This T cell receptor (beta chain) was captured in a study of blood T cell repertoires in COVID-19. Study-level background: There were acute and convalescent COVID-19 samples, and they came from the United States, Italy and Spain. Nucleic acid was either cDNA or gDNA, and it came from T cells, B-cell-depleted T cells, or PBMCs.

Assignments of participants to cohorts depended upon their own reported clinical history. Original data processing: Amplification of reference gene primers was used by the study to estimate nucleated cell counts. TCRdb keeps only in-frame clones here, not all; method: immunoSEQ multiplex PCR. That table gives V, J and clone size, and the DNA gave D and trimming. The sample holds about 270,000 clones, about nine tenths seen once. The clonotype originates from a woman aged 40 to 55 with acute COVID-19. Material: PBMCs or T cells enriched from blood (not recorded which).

CDR3 sequence (DNA): TGTGCCAGCAGCTTAACCAGGACAGGGTGGAATCAGCCCCAGCATTTT. Translated, it gives CASSLTRTGWNQPQHF. The chain is built from TRBV7-8 and TRBJ1-5, with 8 bases lining up with TRBD1. CDR1 and CDR2 from the germline V gene are SGHVS and FQNEAQ. Trimming removed 2 bases from V and 4 bases from J; junction bases left unmatched: 7. This CDR3 has 16 residues.